The next 4 T cell receptor beta chains were all read from a single sample in a study of cytomegalovirus exposure and HLA in healthy donors. The PCR used 60 Vbeta and 13 Jbeta primers. The protocol was immunoSEQ multiplex PCR, while the TCRdb copy is restricted to in-frame clones and leaves out a portion. The table records 210,000 or so clones, roughly 83% of them present only once. The sequencing input was PBMCs. These TCRs come from a boy aged 2-15 years in good health and CMV-seronegative.

The V call is TRBV30, the J call TRBJ1-2; 7 bases line up with TRBD1. With 0 bases clipped from V and 2 bases from J, the junction kept 3 bases outside the gene matches. The CDR3 is made up of 14 amino acids. The germline V gene encodes CDR1 GTSNPN and CDR2 SVGIG (reference sequence). The CDR3 region is CAWSVNRGNYGYTF. The CDR3 bases are TGTGCCTGGAGTGTGAACAGGGGAAACTATGGCTACACCTTC. Complete variable domain (other parts from reference TRBV30 and TRBJ1-2): SQTIHQWPATLVQPVGSPLSLECTVEGTSNPNLYWYRQAAGRGLQLLFYSVGIGQISSEVPQNLSASRPQDRQFILSSKKLLLSDSGFYLCAWSVNRGNYGYTFGSGTRLTVV.

The sample holds one count of this clone. The DNA of the CDR3 is TGCGCCAGCAGCTTGAGACAGGGAGTGTACAATGAGCAGTTCTTC. This codes for CASSLRQGVYNEQFF. The genes are TRBV5-1 and TRBJ2-1, with 7 bases matching TRBD1. This CDR3 has 15 residues. Trimming took 1 base from V and 4 from J; bases not matched to a gene: 5. Germline CDR1 SGHRS, CDR2 YFSETQ.

The gene calls are TRBV5-1 and TRBJ2-1, with 7 bases lining up with TRBD1. CDR1 and CDR2 from the germline V gene are SGHRS and YFSETQ. The CDR3 contains 15 residues. With 4 bases clipped from V and 0 bases from J, the junction kept 4 bases outside the gene matches. The CDR3 reads CASSGDSVSYNEQFF. CDR3 in DNA: TGCGCCAGCAGCGGGGACAGCGTCTCCTACAATGAGCAGTTCTTC.

The V call is TRBV5-1, the J call TRBJ1-2; perhaps TRBD1 as D (6 bases). Trimming left V 6 bases short and J 2 bases short, with 14 bases between. The CDR3 has 14 amino acids. The germline gives CDR1 SGHRS, CDR2 YFSETQ. The CDR3 DNA reads as TGCGCCAGCACCCCGGGACACCAGAACTATGGCTACACCTTC. This codes for CASTPGHQNYGYTF.